The 25 T cell receptor beta chains given below trace back to one sample, sequenced in a study of CD8+CD57+ T cells in acquired aplastic anemia. Template material for TCR beta VDJ and CDR3 profiling consisted of genomic DNA. MiXCR was run by TCRdb on the reads, yielding one entry per CDR3 protein. Of about 160,000 distinct CDR3 sequences listed, under 55% are singletons. Those patients picked for sequencing had displayed CD8+CD57+ cell expansion on flow cytometry. Sample: sorted CD4+, CD8+, or CD8+CD57+ T cells (not recorded which) from PBMCs. The receptors stem from a human donor with aplastic anemia.

This clonotype was observed a few times. This chain connects TRBV6-1 to TRBJ2-1; D is perhaps TRBD2 (6 bases). The CDR3 runs 15 residues. V lost 4 bases, J lost 1 base, and 11 bases lay in between. The germline CDR1 and CDR2 sequences are MNHNS and SASEGT. CDR3 region: CASSGGLASYNEQFF. The CDR3 DNA reads as TGTGCCAGCAGTGGCGGGCTAGCGTCCTACAATGAGCAGTTCTTC.

The table lists this clonotype with many counts. The chain joins TRBV6-5 to TRBJ1-1; no definite D call. Germline V lookup: CDR1 MNHEY, CDR2 SVGAGI. The V gene lost 8 bases and the J gene lost 0 bases, with 16 bases spanning the gap. The CDR3 has 15 amino acids. DNA for the CDR3: TGTGCCAGCTTGCCAAGCGGGAGAATGAACACTGAAGCTTTCTTT. Translation gives CASLPSGRMNTEAFF.

This clonotype was seen many times. The J gene is TRBJ2-7, the V gene TRBV5-1; 10 bases agree with TRBD2. V dropped 5 bases and J dropped 7; count of bases not matched to a gene: 15. The CDR3 runs 16 residues. The V gene's germline CDR1 is SGHRS and CDR2 YFSETQ. CDR3 sequence reads: CASSPLSGRLSVEQYF. The CDR3 DNA follows: TGCGCCAGCAGTCCCCTTAGCGGGAGGTTGTCGGTGGAGCAGTACTTC.

The chain couples TRBV2 to TRBJ2-3; the D is unclear. CDR1 and CDR2 (germline): SNHLY, FYNNEI. This CDR3 is built from 12 residues. The V end was cut by 8 bases, the J end by 1 base, with 7 bases between. The CDR3 is CASLLGTDTQYF. Here the CDR3 DNA reads TGTGCCAGCCTTCTCGGCACAGATACGCAGTATTTT.

This clonotype was detected many times. V gene TRBV5-8 combines with J gene TRBJ2-2; D call uncertain. Germline loops: CDR1 SGHTS, CDR2 YDEGEE. CDR3 length: 14 amino acids. V was pared by 0 bases and J by 7 bases, with 10 bases between. In DNA form, the CDR3 reads TGTGCCAGCAGCTTGGCTGAGATGGGCGGGGAGCTGTTTTTT. Encoded protein: CASSLAEMGGELFF. Full variable domain (outside the CDR3, taken from reference TRBV5-8 and TRBJ2-2): EAGVTQSPTHLIKTRGQQATLRCSPISGHTSVYWYQQALGLGLQFLLWYDEGEERNRGNFPPRFSGRQFPNYSSELNVNALELEDSALYLCASSLAEMGGELFFGEGSRLTVL.

About this clonotype itself: One junction end does not reproduce the germline sequence, and a read error may be involved. V and J are TRBV7-8 and TRBJ2-3; maybe TRBD2 (6 bases). This CDR3 has 15 residues. The germline gives CDR1 SGHVS, CDR2 FQNEAQ. This CDR3 reads CASSLNRGRSDMQYF. In DNA form, the CDR3 reads TGTGCCAGCAGTTTAAACCGTGGGAGGTCAGATATGCAGTATTTT. The entire variable domain, with the rest obtained from reference TRBV7-8 and TRBJ2-3, is as follows: GAGVSQSPRYKVAKRGQDVALRCDPISGHVSLFWYQQALGQGPEFLTYFQNEAQLDKSGLPSDRFFAERPEGSVSTLKIQRTQQEDSAVYLCASSLNRGRSDMQYFGPGTRLTVL.

This clonotype was detected ten times or more. The gene calls are TRBV9 and TRBJ2-2; 12 bases are shared with TRBD2. V lost 8 bases, J lost 4 bases, and 3 bases stayed unmatched. This CDR3 is built from 14 residues. CDR1 is SGDLS and CDR2 is YYNGEE in the germline V gene. CDR3 protein: CASRTSGTTGELFF. The CDR3 coding sequence is TGTGCCAGTCGGACTAGCGGGACCACCGGGGAGCTGTTTTTT.

The table lists this clonotype with many counts. The chain uses TRBV9 and TRBJ1-1; D is possibly TRBD1 (6 bases). The V end lost 3 bases, the J end lost 3 bases, and 12 bases lay between the germline ends. Germline V gene lookup returns CDR1 SGDLS and CDR2 YYNGEE. The CDR3 spans 14 residues. The CDR3 region has the DNA TGTGCCAGCAGCGGACAGGAATACGACACTGAAGCTTTCTTT. Its protein product is CASSGQEYDTEAFF.

The V gene is TRBV7-3, the J gene TRBJ2-7; TRBD1 matches at 8 bases. The CDR3 has 16 amino acids. The germline gives CDR1 SGHTA, CDR2 FQGTGA. J was trimmed by 3 bases and V by 5 bases; bases with no gene match: 12. The CDR3 reads CASSLNSGTGNYEQYF. CDR3 in DNA: TGTGCCAGCAGCCTCAACTCCGGGACAGGTAACTACGAGCAGTACTTC.

Ten or more counts support this clonotype. The chain's CDR3 is CASSLFDGNTEAFF. CDR3 nucleotide sequence: TGTGCCAGCAGTCTTTTCGACGGGAACACTGAAGCTTTCTTT. The chain is built from TRBV12-3 or TRBV12-4 and TRBJ1-1; D ambiguous. The ends were cut back, 5 bases at V and 1 base at J, with 11 bases in the middle. The CDR3 length is 14 residues.

This clonotype was detected once. The chain uses TRBV19 and TRBJ2-6; weak D call: TRBD2 (5 bases). Germline V gene sequence: CDR1 LNHDA, CDR2 SQIVND (reference sequence). V lost 5 bases to trimming and J lost 13 bases, with 12 bases between them. This CDR3 is 12 amino acids long. The CDR3 here is CASSLTGEVLTF. As DNA, the CDR3 is TGTGCCAGTAGTTTAACCGGGGAAGTCCTGACTTTC.

There are many counts of this clonotype. The J gene is TRBJ2-7, the V gene TRBV5-1; 10 bases are a match to TRBD1. V trimming: 3 bases; J trimming: 3 bases; junction bases outside the gene matches: 6. Germline V gene data show CDR1 as SGHRS and CDR2 as YFSETQ. The CDR3 has 15 amino acids. As DNA, the CDR3 is TGCGCCAGCAGCTGGGGGACAGGGGTAGGCTACGAGCAGTACTTC. Protein product: CASSWGTGVGYEQYF.

Only one count was recorded for this clonotype. The rearrangement uses TRBV11-1 and TRBJ2-7; either TRBD1 or TRBD2 may supply D (6 bases each). Germline V CDR1 and CDR2: SGHAT, FQDESV (reference sequence). The CDR3 is 16 amino acids. V lost 1 base, J lost 2 bases, and 15 bases lay in between. The CDR3 reads CASSLEGGPNPYEQYF. The CDR3 bases are TGTGCCAGCAGCTTAGAGGGGGGACCGAACCCCTACGAGCAGTACTTC.

The gene calls are TRBV12-5 and TRBJ2-2; no clear D. CDR1 and CDR2 from the germline V gene are LGHNT and FRNRAP. CDR3 size: 16 residues. Trimming took off 6 bases at V and 3 bases at J, with 17 bases between the two ends. The chain's CDR3 is CASGPRWRIDTGELFF. CDR3 DNA sequence: TGTGCTAGTGGCCCCAGGTGGAGAATAGACACCGGGGAGCTGTTTTTT. The entire variable domain, with the rest obtained from reference TRBV12-5 and TRBJ2-2, is as follows: DARVTQTPRHKVTEMGQEVTMRCQPILGHNTVFWYRQTMMQGLELLAYFRNRAPLDDSGMPKDRFSAEMPDATLATLKIQPSEPRDSAVYFCASGPRWRIDTGELFFGEGSRLTVL.

The rearrangement uses TRBV10-3 and TRBJ1-5; D call uncertain. The CDR3 length is 15 residues. The V and J ends lost 10 bases and 0 bases respectively, with 16 bases between them. Germline V lookup: CDR1 ENHRY, CDR2 SYGVKD. The CDR3 region has the DNA TGTGCCACCAGGCTCACAGTGGCTAGCAATCAGCCCCAGCATTTT. Protein product: CATRLTVASNQPQHF.

As to this clonotype: The junction departs from the called germline gene at one end, perhaps through a read error. The CDR3 reads CASRGDSNLF. As DNA, the CDR3 is TGTGCCAGCCGGGGGGACTCGAACCTCTTC. The V gene is TRBV2, the J gene TRBJ2-1; 7 bases agree with TRBD2. Per germline, CDR1 SNHLY and CDR2 FYNNEI. This CDR3 contains 10 residues.

V and J are TRBV2 and TRBJ2-7, with TRBD1 identical over 11 bases. Trimming cost V 8 bases and J 7 bases; bases outside gene matches: 7. CDR1 is SNHLY, CDR2 FYNNEI, per germline. This CDR3 comprises 13 residues. This CDR3 reads CASGPGQGGEQYF. CDR3 sequence (DNA): TGTGCCAGCGGACCGGGACAGGGGGGAGAGCAGTACTTC.

This clonotype was observed once. Its ends do not fully match the called genes, so a read error is possible. The V gene is TRBV7-7, the J gene TRBJ2-5, with D possibly being TRBD1 (5 bases). The CDR3 runs to 17 residues. The V gene's germline CDR1 is SSHAT and CDR2 FNYEAQ (reference sequence). The CDR3 here is CASSLGVARKGLETQYF. For the CDR3, the DNA is TGTGCTAGCAGCTTAGGAGTGGCAAGGAAGGGGTTAGAGACCCAGTACTTC.

The chain has TRBV24-1 and TRBJ2-3; 7 positions agree with TRBD2. CDR1 is KGHDR and CDR2 is SFDVKD in the germline V gene. The CDR3 is 16 residues long. V lost 0 bases and J lost 1; bases outside the gene matches: 3. The chain's CDR3 is CATSDLTSAGTDTQYF. Written as DNA, the CDR3 is TGTGCCACCAGTGATTTGACTAGCGCCGGCACAGATACGCAGTATTTT.

This sequence joins TRBV29-1 and TRBJ2-3; D is uncertain. This CDR3 contains 13 residues. Germline-derived CDR1 and CDR2 are SQVTM and ANQGSEA. V lost 8 bases and J 3 bases, leaving 15 bases between the germline ends. CDR3 residues: CSSRVLRTDTQYF. DNA for the CDR3: TGCAGCTCTCGGGTATTGAGGACAGATACGCAGTATTTT.

The chain employs TRBV2 and TRBJ2-7, with 7 bases fitting TRBD2. The germline gives CDR1 SNHLY, CDR2 FYNNEI. V shed 9 bases and J 0 bases; nucleotides not matched to a gene: 2. This CDR3 comprises 12 residues. The chain's CDR3 is CARGEGSYEQYF. The CDR3 region has the DNA TGTGCCAGGGGGGAGGGCTCCTACGAGCAGTACTTC.

V usage is TRBV20-1 and J usage is TRBJ1-1; TRBD1 aligns across 9 bases. The CDR3 has 13 amino acids. V lost 8 bases to trimming and J lost 0 bases; unmatched junction nucleotides: 4. Germline V lookup: CDR1 DFQATT, CDR2 SNEGSKA (reference sequence). DNA of the CDR3: TGCAGTTCCGGGGACAGGGTGAACACTGAAGCTTTCTTT. Its protein product is CSSGDRVNTEAFF.

The chain is built from TRBV20-1 and TRBJ1-5; D not certain. V was trimmed by 3 bases and J by 5 bases, leaving 11 bases between them. CDR3 length: 13 residues. CDR1 is DFQATT and CDR2 is SNEGSKA in the germline V gene (reference sequence). This chain's CDR3 is CSAREVADQPQHF. The CDR3 nucleotides are TGCAGTGCTAGGGAAGTTGCTGATCAGCCCCAGCATTTT.

In its sample, this clonotype was seen a few times. The V and J genes are TRBV6-2 or TRBV6-3 and TRBJ2-7; D is possibly TRBD1 or TRBD2 (5 bases each). This CDR3 region has 14 residues. CDR1 is MNHEY and CDR2 is SVGEGT in the germline V gene. Trimming cost V 4 bases and J 7 bases, with 17 bases left between them. The CDR3 bases are TGTGCCAGCAGTTCAAGGGTAGAGGGGTCGGAGCAGTACTTC. The encoded protein is CASSSRVEGSEQYF.

The chain links TRBV7-8 to TRBJ2-7; D uncertain. The CDR3 has 15 amino acids. Germline CDR1 and CDR2: SGHVS and FQNEAQ. Trimming pared 1 base from V and 0 bases from J, leaving 10 bases between. The CDR3 protein is CASSLVWGPSYEQYF. DNA of the CDR3: TGTGCCAGCAGCTTAGTCTGGGGTCCCTCCTACGAGCAGTACTTC.